These 27 T cell receptor beta chains share one sample of origin, sequenced in a study of cytomegalovirus exposure and HLA in healthy donors. The PCR employed 60 Vbeta primers together with 13 Jbeta primers. Sequenced by immunoSEQ multiplex PCR; TCRdb stores in-frame clones only, minus some. The sample carries tens of thousands of clones, roughly 82% recorded once. The sample was PBMCs. The receptors originated from a young woman in good health and CMV-seropositive.

This chain connects TRBV5-5 to TRBJ2-1, with D possibly matching TRBD1 (6 bases). V was trimmed by 3 bases and J by 0 bases, leaving 13 bases between them. Germline loops: CDR1 SGHKS, CDR2 YYEKEE (reference sequence). The CDR3 runs to 16 residues. DNA of the CDR3: TGTGCCAGCAGCTCCTCCGACAGGAGCTCCTACAATGAGCAGTTCTTC. It specifies CASSSSDRSSYNEQFF. Filled out from reference TRBV5-5 and TRBJ2-1, the complete variable domain reads DAGVTQSPTHLIKTRGQQVTLRCSPISGHKSVSWYQQVLGQGPQFIFQYYEKEERGRGNFPDRFSARQFPNYSSELNVNALLLGDSALYLCASSSSDRSSYNEQFFGPGTRLTVL.

This clone was recorded only once. This sequence joins TRBV7-2 and TRBJ2-7; TRBD1 matches at 7 bases. Unmatched junction bases numbered 9, after V lost 1 base and J lost 6 bases. Germline CDR1 SGHTA, CDR2 FQGNSA. CDR3 size: 15 residues. The CDR3 spells CASSLEFGAGGEQYF. CDR3 bases: TGTGCCAGCAGCTTAGAGTTCGGGGCAGGGGGCGAGCAGTACTTC.

The sample holds one count of this clone. This chain links TRBV27 with TRBJ2-7; 7 bases match TRBD1. This CDR3 is 13 amino acids long. Germline V CDR1 and CDR2: MNHEY, SMNVEV (reference sequence). V lost 6 bases to trimming and J lost 2 bases; unmatched junction nucleotides: 4. In nucleotides, the CDR3 is TGTGCCAGCAGCCTCAGGGGGACCTACGAGCAGTACTTC. Protein product: CASSLRGTYEQYF.

The chain joins TRBV18 to TRBJ2-5; D is unclear. Trimming took 6 bases from V and 5 from J, leaving 4 bases between them. The CDR3 has 10 amino acids. From germline, CDR1 is KGHSH and CDR2 LQKENI. CDR3 bases: TGTGCCAGCTCTCGGGAGACCCAGTACTTC. This translates into CASSRETQYF.

The chain is built from TRBV27 and TRBJ1-4, with TRBD1 matching over 7 bases. The ends lost 5 bases at V and 5 bases at J; junction bases unmatched: 8. The CDR3 loop spans 15 amino acids. The germline V gene has CDR1 MNHEY and CDR2 SMNVEV (reference sequence). CDR3 DNA sequence: TGTGCCAGCAGTACAAGACAGGGCGGAAATGAAAAACTGTTTTTT. Residues: CASSTRQGGNEKLFF.

CDR3 coding DNA: TGTGCCACCAGCCCAGGGGTTAATGAAAAACTGTTTTTT. Amino acids: CATSPGVNEKLFF. This chain connects TRBV15 to TRBJ1-4; D possibly corresponds to TRBD1 (6 bases). This CDR3 contains 13 residues. Germline V gene lookup returns CDR1 LNHNV and CDR2 YYDKDF (reference sequence). V shed 5 bases and J shed 4 bases, with 8 bases lying between them.

The V call is TRBV5-4, the J call TRBJ2-1; 7 bases are a match to TRBD2. This CDR3 has 16 residues. V lost 1 base, J lost 8 bases, and 12 bases stayed unmatched. Germline CDR1 reads SGHNT; CDR2 reads YYREEE (reference sequence). The CDR3 nucleotides are TGTGCCAGCAGCTTGTTGTCCCGCGGGGGATGGGATGAGCAGTTCTTC. It codes for CASSLLSRGGWDEQFF.

The CDR3 DNA reads TGTGCCAGCAGCGTAACAGGGTACGAGCAGTACTTC. It translates to CASSVTGYEQYF. V and J are TRBV5-6 and TRBJ2-7, with D possibly TRBD1 on 6 matching bases. CDR1 is SGHDT and CDR2 is YYEEEE in the germline V gene. V was pared by 4 bases and J by 4 bases, with 9 bases between. The CDR3 is made up of 12 amino acids.

V is TRBV28 and J is TRBJ2-7; TRBD1 agrees at 7 bases. The V gene end was trimmed by 6 bases and the J gene end by 3 bases; junction bases not matched to a gene: 17. CDR1 MDHEN and CDR2 SYDVKM come from the germline V gene. The CDR3 sequence is 17 residues long. The CDR3 DNA follows: TGTGCCAGCAGGGACGGTACAGGGGACATAGAAGACTACGAGCAGTACTTC. This codes for CASRDGTGDIEDYEQYF.

The V and J genes are TRBV25-1 and TRBJ2-2; TRBD1 matches at 7 bases. Losses at the gene ends were 4 bases for V and 1 base for J; bases not matched to a gene: 3. The CDR3 is 15 residues long. Germline CDR1 MGHDK, CDR2 SYGVNS. This CDR3 is CASSARDRNTGELFF. CDR3 nucleotide sequence: TGTGCCAGCAGTGCCCGGGACAGGAACACCGGGGAGCTGTTTTTT.

V usage is TRBV29-1 and J usage is TRBJ2-6; 7 bases are shared with TRBD2. The J segment lost 0 bases and the V segment lost 0 bases, leaving 2 bases of the junction unmatched. The CDR3 consists of 16 residues. Germline assignment: CDR1 SQVTM and CDR2 ANQGSEA. The DNA of the CDR3 is TGCAGCGTTGAAGATCCGGGAGGCTCTGGGGCCAACGTCCTGACTTTC. Protein product: CSVEDPGGSGANVLTF.

The chain couples TRBV23-1 to TRBJ1-5; TRBD1 might be the D (6 bases). TRBV23-1 is sorted into the ORF group, with uncertain function. Trimming took off 8 bases at V and 4 bases at J, with 12 bases between the two ends. This CDR3 contains 13 residues. CDR3 coding DNA: TGCGCCAGCTCTGACAGGCAGAATCAGCCCCAGCATTTT. It encodes CASSDRQNQPQHF.

The chain couples TRBV29-1 to TRBJ1-2, with TRBD1 identical over 9 bases. The CDR3 covers 14 residues. The germline CDR1 and CDR2 sequences are SQVTM and ANQGSEA. The trim removed 4 bases at V and 0 bases at J, leaving 3 bases unmatched. CDR3: CSVVGQGANYGYTF. The CDR3 DNA reads as TGCAGCGTTGTGGGACAGGGAGCTAACTATGGCTACACCTTC. The variable domain in full, with the rest retrieved from reference TRBV29-1 and TRBJ1-2, is SAVISQKPSRDICQRGTSLTIQCQVDSQVTMMFWYRQQPGQSLTLIATANQGSEATYESGFVIDKFPISRPNLTFSTLTVSNMSPEDSSIYLCSVVGQGANYGYTFGSGTRLTVV.

The chain recombines TRBV7-2 with TRBJ2-7, with a weak D call TRBD1 (6 bases). The CDR3 spans 13 residues. Trimming pared 3 bases from V and 7 bases from J, leaving 13 bases between. Per the germline V gene, CDR1 is SGHTA and CDR2 is FQGNSA. The CDR3 sequence: CASSLGTPLEQYF. The CDR3 DNA is TGTGCCAGCAGCTTGGGGACACCCTTGGAGCAGTACTTC.

The CDR3 DNA sequence: TGTGCCAGCAGCTTATTACTAGCGGGGGTTGGCAATGAGCAGTTCTTC. It translates to CASSLLLAGVGNEQFF. The rearrangement uses TRBV11-2 and TRBJ2-1; 11 nucleotides match TRBD2. From germline, CDR1 is SGHAT and CDR2 FQNNGV. The junction had 6 bases not matched to a gene; V was cut back by 2 bases and J by 6 bases. The CDR3 is made up of 16 amino acids.

This chain joins TRBV10-3 and TRBJ2-5; D is unclear. Matching the DNA end better, TRBJ2-7 makes the J call doubtful. CDR1 is ENHRY, CDR2 SYGVKD, per germline. This CDR3 has 13 amino acids. The CDR3 DNA reads TGTGCCATCAGTGTTGAGCCCACCTACGAGCAGTACTTC. Amino acid sequence: CAISVEPTYEQYF.

This chain uses TRBV7-2 with TRBJ2-2; 8 nucleotides line up with TRBD2. The V gene end was trimmed by 4 bases and the J gene end by 0 bases; junction bases not matched to a gene: 10. The germline gives CDR1 SGHTA, CDR2 FQGNSA. This CDR3 spans 18 amino acids. CDR3 amino acids: CASSWGASGYANTGELFF. In DNA, the CDR3 is TGTGCCAGCAGCTGGGGGGCTAGCGGGTACGCGAACACCGGGGAGCTGTTTTTT.

The rearrangement links TRBV6-4 to TRBJ2-2, with no clear D. Trimming left V 2 bases short and J 4 bases short, with 5 bases between. In germline, CDR1 is MRHNA, CDR2 SNTAGT. The CDR3 covers 13 residues. CDR3 protein: CASSDEVTGELFF. For the CDR3, the DNA is TGTGCCAGCAGTGACGAGGTCACCGGGGAGCTGTTTTTT.

V is TRBV9 and J is TRBJ2-3, with a possible D match to TRBD1 (6 bases). The CDR3 is 14 residues long. V dropped 3 bases and J dropped 2 bases, with 10 bases sitting between them. Germline loops: CDR1 SGDLS, CDR2 YYNGEE. The CDR3 spells CASSGGLITDTQYF. The CDR3 DNA is TGTGCCAGCAGCGGGGGGCTGATCACAGATACGCAGTATTTT.

The genes are TRBV7-2 and TRBJ2-1; TRBD2 aligns across 8 bases. Germline loops: CDR1 SGHTA, CDR2 FQGNSA. V shed 5 bases and J 5 bases; nucleotides not matched to a gene: 11. The CDR3 is 16 amino acids. DNA for the CDR3: TGTGCCAGCAGCCATAGGGGCAGCGGGAGCCACAATGAGCAGTTCTTC. As protein: CASSHRGSGSHNEQFF.

A remark on this clone: This CDR3 fails to terminate in the conserved phenylalanine or tryptophan, so it likely reflects a read error. The chain couples TRBV7-9 to TRBJ2-7, with D perhaps TRBD1 (6 bases). Germline V gene data show CDR1 as SEHNR and CDR2 as FQNEAQ (reference sequence). The CDR3 covers 13 residues. The ends were cut back, 5 bases at V and 3 bases at J, with 11 bases in the middle. The CDR3, as DNA: TGTGCCAGCAGCGTCAAACAGGGCTACGAGCAGTACCTC. It yields the protein CASSVKQGYEQYL.

V is TRBV7-2 and J is TRBJ2-2, with D possibly being TRBD1 (6 bases). Germline CDR1 and CDR2: SGHTA and FQGNSA. V lost 3 bases to trimming and J lost 8 bases, with 16 bases between them. This CDR3 has 15 residues. The CDR3 region has the DNA TGTGCCAGCAGCTTTCGGACAGAGGTTCTTGGGGAGCTGTTTTTT. Translation gives CASSFRTEVLGELFF.

V and J are TRBV15 and TRBJ1-5; no clear D gene. V was trimmed by 4 bases and J by 4 bases, leaving 17 bases between them. CDR1 is LNHNV, CDR2 YYDKDF, per germline (reference sequence). The CDR3 is 16 amino acids. CDR3: CATSTRRRAGNQPQHF. The DNA for the CDR3 is TGTGCCACCAGCACCAGGCGGAGGGCGGGAAATCAGCCCCAGCATTTT.

The chain joins TRBV15 to TRBJ1-5; 7 nucleotides line up with TRBD1. J gave up 8 bases and V 1 base, and 8 bases lay outside the gene matches. CDR3 length equals 15 residues. Germline V lookup: CDR1 LNHNV, CDR2 YYDKDF (reference sequence). CDR3 bases: TGTGCCACCAGCAGAGGGCGAGGGGGCGCGGAGCCCCAGCATTTT. Its protein is CATSRGRGGAEPQHF.

The V call is TRBV7-2, the J call TRBJ1-2; TRBD1 might be the D (5 bases). The CDR3 is made up of 13 amino acids. The germline V gene has CDR1 SGHTA and CDR2 FQGNSA. The V end was cut by 1 base, the J end by 6 bases, with 9 bases between. For the CDR3, the DNA is TGTGCCAGCAGCTTAGAGGCAGGGCATGGCTACACCTTC. Protein: CASSLEAGHGYTF. The whole variable domain, remainder taken from reference TRBV7-2 and TRBJ1-2, is GAGVSQSPSNKVTEKGKDVELRCDPISGHTALYWYRQSLGQGLEFLIYFQGNSAPDKSGLPSDRFSAERTGGSVSTLTIQRTQQEDSAVYLCASSLEAGHGYTFGSGTRLTVV.

This rearrangement joins TRBV5-1 to TRBJ2-1; 7 bases map to TRBD2. The CDR3 runs 15 residues. V lost 0 bases to trimming and J lost 6 bases; unmatched junction nucleotides: 6. The germline V gene has CDR1 SGHRS and CDR2 YFSETQ. The CDR3 DNA is TGCGCCAGCAGCTTGGAGAGCGGGGCCCTCAATGAGCAGTTCTTC. Translating gives CASSLESGALNEQFF.

The CDR3 DNA reads TGTGCCAGCAGCCTCATTAGCGGGGGCTTGAGCTCCTACAATGAGCAGTTCTTC. Encoded protein: CASSLISGGLSSYNEQFF. The chain employs TRBV7-2 and TRBJ2-1; 9 bases fit TRBD2. Trimming took 5 bases from V and 0 from J; bases not matched to a gene: 11. From germline, CDR1 is SGHTA and CDR2 FQGNSA. This CDR3 region has 18 residues.